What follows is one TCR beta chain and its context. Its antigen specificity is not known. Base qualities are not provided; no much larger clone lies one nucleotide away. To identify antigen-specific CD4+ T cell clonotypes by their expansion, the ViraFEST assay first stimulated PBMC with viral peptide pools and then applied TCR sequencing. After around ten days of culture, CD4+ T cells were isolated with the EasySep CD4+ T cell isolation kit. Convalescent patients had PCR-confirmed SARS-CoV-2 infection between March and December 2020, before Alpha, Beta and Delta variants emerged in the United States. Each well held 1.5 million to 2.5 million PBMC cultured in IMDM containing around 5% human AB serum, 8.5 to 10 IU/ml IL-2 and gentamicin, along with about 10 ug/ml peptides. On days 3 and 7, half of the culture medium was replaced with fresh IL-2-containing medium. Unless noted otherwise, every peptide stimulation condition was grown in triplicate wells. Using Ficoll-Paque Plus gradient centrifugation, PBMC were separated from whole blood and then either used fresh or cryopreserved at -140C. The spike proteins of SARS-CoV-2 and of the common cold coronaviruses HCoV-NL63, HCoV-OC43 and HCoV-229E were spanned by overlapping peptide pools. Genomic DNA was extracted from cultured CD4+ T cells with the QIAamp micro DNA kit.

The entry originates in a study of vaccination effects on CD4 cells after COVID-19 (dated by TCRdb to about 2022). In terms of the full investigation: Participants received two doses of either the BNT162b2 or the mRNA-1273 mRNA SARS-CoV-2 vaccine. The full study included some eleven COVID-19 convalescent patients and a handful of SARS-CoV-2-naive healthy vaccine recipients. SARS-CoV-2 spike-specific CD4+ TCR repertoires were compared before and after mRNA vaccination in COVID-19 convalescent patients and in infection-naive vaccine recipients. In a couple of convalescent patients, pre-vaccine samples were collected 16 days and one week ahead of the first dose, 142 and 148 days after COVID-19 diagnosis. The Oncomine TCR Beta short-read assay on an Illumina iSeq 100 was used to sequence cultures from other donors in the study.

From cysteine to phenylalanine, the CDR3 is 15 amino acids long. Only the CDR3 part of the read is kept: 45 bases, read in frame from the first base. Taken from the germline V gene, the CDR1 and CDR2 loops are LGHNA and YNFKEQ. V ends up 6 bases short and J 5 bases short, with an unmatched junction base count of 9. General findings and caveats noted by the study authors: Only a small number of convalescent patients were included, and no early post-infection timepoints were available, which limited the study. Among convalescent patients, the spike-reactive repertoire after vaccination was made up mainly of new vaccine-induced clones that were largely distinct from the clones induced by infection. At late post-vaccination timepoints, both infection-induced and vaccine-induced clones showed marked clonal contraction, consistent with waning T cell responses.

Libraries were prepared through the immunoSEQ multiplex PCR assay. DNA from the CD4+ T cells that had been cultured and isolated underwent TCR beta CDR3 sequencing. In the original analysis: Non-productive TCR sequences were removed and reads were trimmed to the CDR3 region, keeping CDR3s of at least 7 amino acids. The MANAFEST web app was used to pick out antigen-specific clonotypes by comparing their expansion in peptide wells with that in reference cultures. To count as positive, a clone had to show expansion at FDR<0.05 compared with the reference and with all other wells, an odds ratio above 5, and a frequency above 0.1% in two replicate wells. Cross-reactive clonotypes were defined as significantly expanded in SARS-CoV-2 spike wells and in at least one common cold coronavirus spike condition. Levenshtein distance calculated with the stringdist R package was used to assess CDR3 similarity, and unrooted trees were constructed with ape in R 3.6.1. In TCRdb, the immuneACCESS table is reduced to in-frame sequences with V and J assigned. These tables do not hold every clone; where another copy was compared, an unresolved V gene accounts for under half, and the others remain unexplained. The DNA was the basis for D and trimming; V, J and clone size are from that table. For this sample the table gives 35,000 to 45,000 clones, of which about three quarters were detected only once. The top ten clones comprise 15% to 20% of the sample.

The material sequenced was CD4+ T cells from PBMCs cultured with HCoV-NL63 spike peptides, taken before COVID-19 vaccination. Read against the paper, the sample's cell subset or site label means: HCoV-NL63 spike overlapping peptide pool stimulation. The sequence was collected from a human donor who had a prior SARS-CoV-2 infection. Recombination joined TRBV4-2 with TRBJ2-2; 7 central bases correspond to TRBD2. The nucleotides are TGTGCCAGCAGACACGGGGGGACGGAGACCGGGGAGCTGTTTTTT. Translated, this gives CASRHGGTETGELFF.